Following are 24 T cell receptor beta chains from one sample sequenced in a study of blood T cell repertoires in COVID-19. TCRdb's copy holds only in-frame clones and misses some; the assay was immunoSEQ multiplex PCR. The repertoire holds fewer than 150,000 clones, with around 90% as singletons. Material: peripheral blood. All receptors derive from a woman between 50 and 59 years old with active or convalescent COVID-19.

The chain links TRBV7-9 to TRBJ1-2; D gene unclear. CDR1 is SEHNR, CDR2 FQNEAQ, per germline (reference sequence). V dropped 4 bases and J dropped 3 bases, with 15 bases sitting between them. This CDR3 is 15 amino acids long. CDR3 bases: TGTGCCAGCAGCTCTCTCCCGGAGATACACTATGGCTACACCTTC. Its translation is CASSSLPEIHYGYTF.

The chain has TRBV7-9 and TRBJ1-3; the match to TRBD1 covers 8 bases. J lost 4 bases, V lost 4 bases, and 3 bases had no gene match. This CDR3 region has 14 residues. Germline CDR1 reads SEHNR; CDR2 reads FQNEAQ (reference sequence). The CDR3: CASSSDRAGNTIYF. The DNA for the CDR3 is TGTGCCAGCAGCTCGGACAGGGCGGGAAACACCATATATTTT.

V is TRBV2 and J is TRBJ2-3; 9 bases map to TRBD1. Unmatched junction bases numbered 3, after V lost 9 bases and J lost 5 bases. The germline CDR1 and CDR2 sequences are SNHLY and FYNNEI. CDR3 size: 12 residues. The CDR3 spells CARQGAGDTQYF. Written as DNA, the CDR3 is TGTGCCAGACAGGGGGCAGGAGATACGCAGTATTTT.

The V gene is TRBV2, the J gene TRBJ2-3, with D hard to call. The CDR3 totals 13 residues. Trimming shortened V by 3 bases and J by 4 bases, and 8 bases separated the two germline ends. CDR1 is SNHLY and CDR2 is FYNNEI in the germline V gene. The CDR3, as DNA: TGTGCCAGCAGTGATCAAGCGCCAGATACGCAGTATTTT. It yields the protein CASSDQAPDTQYF.

The chain carries TRBV28 and TRBJ2-5; tentative D call: TRBD1 (6 bases). This CDR3 has 17 residues. CDR1 MDHEN and CDR2 SYDVKM come from the germline V gene. V lost 2 bases, J lost 1 base, and 17 bases lay in between. The CDR3 sequence is CASSLPPEGRGQETQYF. DNA for the CDR3: TGTGCCAGCAGTTTACCCCCAGAGGGCAGGGGCCAAGAGACCCAGTACTTC.

This chain connects TRBV12-3 or TRBV12-4 to TRBJ2-7, with a weak D call TRBD2 (6 bases). The CDR3 runs 12 residues. V was cut by 11 bases and J by 7 bases, with 18 bases left in between. CDR3 DNA sequence: TGTGCCTCAACAGCCGGGGGTATGGAGCAGTACTTC. This sequence encodes CASTAGGMEQYF.

The chain uses TRBV24-1 and TRBJ2-3; weak D call: TRBD1 (6 bases). V lost 1 base, J lost 3 bases, and 16 bases lay in between. CDR3 length: 17 residues. Per germline, CDR1 KGHDR and CDR2 SFDVKD. CDR3 loop: CATSDFLTGRGTDTQYF. CDR3 sequence (DNA): TGTGCCACCAGTGATTTTCTGACAGGAAGGGGTACAGATACGCAGTATTTT.

The chain couples TRBV4-1 to TRBJ2-3; 12 bases align to TRBD2. CDR3 length: 16 amino acids. The germline V gene has CDR1 MGHRA and CDR2 YSYEKL. The trim removed 4 bases at V and 2 bases at J, leaving 4 bases unmatched. The CDR3 loop reads CASSLRTSGTTDTQYF. The CDR3, as DNA: TGCGCCAGCAGCCTTCGGACTAGCGGGACCACAGATACGCAGTATTTT.

The CDR3 spells CASSLRDIYNEQFF. As DNA, the CDR3 is TGCGCCAGCAGCTTAAGAGACATTTACAATGAGCAGTTCTTC. This chain connects TRBV5-1 to TRBJ2-1; no firm D call. V shed 2 bases and J shed 4 bases, with 10 bases lying between them. This CDR3 spans 14 amino acids. Germline V CDR1 and CDR2: SGHRS, YFSETQ.

The CDR3 DNA is TGCGCCAGCAGCCAAGATCCGAGTACAGATACGCAGTATTTT. As protein: CASSQDPSTDTQYF. The rearrangement links TRBV4-3 to TRBJ2-3; D gene uncertain. Trimming removed 0 bases from V and 3 bases from J, with 7 bases in between. The CDR3 runs to 14 residues. Germline CDR1 LGHNA, CDR2 YSLEER.

The chain carries TRBV25-1 and TRBJ2-6; tentative D call: TRBD2 (5 bases). V was pared by 8 bases and J by 4 bases, with 12 bases between. The germline gives CDR1 MGHDK, CDR2 SYGVNS. This CDR3 region has 14 residues. This chain's CDR3 is CASSEVSGANVLTF. DNA for the CDR3: TGTGCCAGCTCGGAGGTCTCGGGGGCCAACGTCCTGACTTTC.

The chain employs TRBV28 and TRBJ2-1, with TRBD2 matching over 7 bases. The CDR3 is 14 amino acids. Trimming cost V 7 bases and J 2 bases; bases outside gene matches: 5. Germline-derived CDR1 and CDR2 are MDHEN and SYDVKM. The CDR3 DNA reads as TGTGCCAGCAAAAGGACTAGTCCCTACAATGAGCAGTTCTTC. As protein: CASKRTSPYNEQFF. The full variable domain, completed using reference TRBV28 and TRBJ2-1, is DVKVTQSSRYLVKRTGEKVFLECVQDMDHENMFWYRQDPGLGLRLIYFSYDVKMKEKGDIPEGYSVSREKKERFSLILESASTNQTSMYLCASKRTSPYNEQFFGPGTRLTVL.

This clone was detected a few times. V and J are TRBV5-4 and TRBJ2-2, with TRBD2 matching over 10 bases. CDR3 length: 15 residues. With 2 bases clipped from V and 6 bases from J, the junction kept 4 bases outside the gene matches. The germline gives CDR1 SGHNT, CDR2 YYREEE (reference sequence). The CDR3 here is CASSFTSGASGELFF. DNA for the CDR3: TGTGCCAGCAGCTTCACTAGCGGGGCCTCCGGGGAGCTGTTTTTT.

The chain recombines TRBV21-1 with TRBJ2-4; the table's D call TRBD2 went unverified against the DNA. TRBV21-1 is designated a pseudogene. The CDR3 length is 19 residues. Written as DNA, the CDR3 is TGTGCCCGCCCTCCCTCACATGCGGGAGGTGCACTTGCCAAAAACATTCAGTACTTC. This sequence encodes CARPPSHAGGALAKNIQYF.

The rearrangement uses TRBV19 and TRBJ1-2, with TRBD1 as a possible D gene (5 bases). Per the germline V gene, CDR1 is LNHDA and CDR2 is SQIVND (reference sequence). The CDR3 sequence is 11 residues long. V was trimmed by 8 bases and J by 10 bases, leaving 14 bases between them. The CDR3 DNA follows: TGTGCCAGTGGACGACAGTTCACCTACACCTTC. It specifies CASGRQFTYTF.

The V call is TRBV29-1, the J call TRBJ2-1; 13 nucleotides match TRBD2. Germline CDR1 and CDR2: SQVTM and ANQGSEA. This CDR3 is 14 amino acids long. V was pared by 5 bases and J by 9 bases, with 7 bases of the junction left unmatched. CDR3: CSVQLAGGRGEQFF. The CDR3 DNA follows: TGCAGCGTTCAACTAGCGGGAGGGCGGGGTGAGCAGTTCTTC.

This clone has only a few counts. The J gene is TRBJ1-1, the V gene TRBV11-2, with D uncertain. Germline V gene lookup returns CDR1 SGHAT and CDR2 FQNNGV. The CDR3 consists of 13 residues. V was trimmed by 5 bases and J by 5 bases, leaving 12 bases between them. DNA for the CDR3: TGTGCCAGCAGCCTTATTTCCGGGACTGAAGCTTTCTTT. Translating gives CASSLISGTEAFF.

The chain joins TRBV6-5 to TRBJ2-1; 13 bases agree with TRBD2. The CDR3 is 16 residues long. Trimming cost V 3 bases and J 10 bases; bases outside gene matches: 9. Germline lookup yields CDR1 MNHEY and CDR2 SVGAGI. The CDR3 sequence is CASSYRPGLAGEEQFF. DNA for the CDR3: TGTGCCAGCAGTTATAGGCCCGGACTAGCGGGAGAGGAGCAGTTCTTC.

The V and J genes are TRBV5-1 and TRBJ1-2, with 7 bases that match TRBD1. CDR1 SGHRS and CDR2 YFSETQ come from the germline V gene. CDR3 size: 17 residues. Trimming removed 2 bases from V and 5 bases from J; junction bases left unmatched: 15. The CDR3 DNA is TGCGCCAGCAGCTTAAATCATGGAAGGGGGCTTAATTATGGCTACACCTTC. This encodes CASSLNHGRGLNYGYTF.

Judged by abundance, this clone is medium-sized. This chain joins TRBV7-9 and TRBJ2-1; D may be TRBD1 (5 bases). Germline-derived CDR1 and CDR2 are SEHNR and FQNEAQ (reference sequence). CDR3 size: 12 residues. Trimming pared 10 bases from V and 8 bases from J, leaving 15 bases between. The CDR3 loop is CATQGIRDEQFF. CDR3 in DNA: TGTGCCACCCAGGGTATTAGAGATGAGCAGTTCTTC. Drawing the rest from reference TRBV7-9 and TRBJ2-1, the complete variable domain is DTGVSQNPRHKITKRGQNVTFRCDPISEHNRLYWYRQTLGQGPEFLTYFQNEAQLEKSRLLSDRFSAERPKGSFSTLEIQRTEQGDSAMYLCATQGIRDEQFFGPGTRLTVL.

V gene TRBV28 combines with J gene TRBJ2-5, with D tentatively TRBD1 (7 bases). Germline CDR1 is MDHEN and CDR2 is SYDVKM. Trimming took off 5 bases at V and 1 base at J, with 20 bases between the two ends. This CDR3 contains 17 residues. CDR3 in amino acids: CASSTRTGGGGQETQYF. DNA of the CDR3: TGTGCCAGCAGTACCCGGACAGGAGGAGGGGGCCAAGAGACCCAGTACTTC.

This sequence joins TRBV6-2 or TRBV6-3 and TRBJ1-5; no definite D call. The CDR3 has 17 amino acids. CDR1 and CDR2 (germline): MNHEY, SVGEGT. The V end lost 0 bases, the J end lost 3 bases, and 15 bases lay between the germline ends. The CDR3 sequence: CASSYSTQILPNQPQHF. The CDR3 DNA is TGTGCCAGCAGTTACTCGACTCAGATCCTACCCAATCAGCCCCAGCATTTT.

This sequence joins TRBV6-2 or TRBV6-3 and TRBJ2-5, with a tentative D call TRBD2 (6 bases). The germline gives CDR1 MNHEY, CDR2 SVGEGT. Trimming stripped 0 bases from V and 0 bases from J, with 8 bases between. This CDR3 has 15 amino acids. CDR3 nucleotides: TGTGCCAGCAGTTACTCTAGCGGCGACCAAGAGACCCAGTACTTC. It translates to CASSYSSGDQETQYF.

The chain joins TRBV7-9 to TRBJ2-5, with D tentatively TRBD2 (5 bases). Trimming left V 5 bases short and J 5 bases short, with 12 bases between. In germline, CDR1 is SEHNR, CDR2 FQNEAQ (reference sequence). The CDR3 is made up of 13 amino acids. The CDR3 DNA follows: TGTGCCAGCAGCGATCATAGGGAGGAGACCCAGTACTTC. This gives the protein CASSDHREETQYF.